The TCR beta chain under discussion was sequenced for a study of early T cells in non-severe SARS-CoV-2 infection. The CDR3 has 13 residues. Germline-derived CDR1 and CDR2 are LGHDT and YNNKEL (reference sequence). The V and J ends lost 1 base and 5 bases respectively, with 8 bases between them. TCRdb redid the calling of the 5' RACE reads with MiXCR, one entry per CDR3 protein. Counted here are 65,000 to 95,000 distinct CDR3 sequences, around 5% occurring once; the ten biggest clones make up about 7%. This clonotype was sampled from an adult who was a healthcare worker with PCR-confirmed SARS-CoV-2 infection or an uninfected control (not recorded which). V and J are TRBV3-1 and TRBJ1-2; unclear D gene. The sample here was whole blood, taken at baseline. The CDR3 here is CASSQGETYGYTF. The CDR3 DNA reads as TGTGCCAGCAGCCAAGGCGAGACTTATGGCTACACCTTC.